This T cell receptor beta chain was captured in a study of T-cell memory formation after mild COVID-19. This CDR3 comprises 15 residues. CDR1 and CDR2 (germline): SNHLY, FYNNEI. The germline V and J ends were trimmed by 6 bases and 0 bases, with 12 bases remaining between them. Study findings and constraints: Later expanders leaned CD4+, whereas day 15 to 85 contracting clones were balanced CD4/CD8.

A 5'RACE reaction primed in the constant segment made cDNA libraries of TCR alpha and TCR beta, and these carried sample barcodes and UMIs. TCRdb called the 5' RACE reads again in MiXCR, with one record for every CDR3 protein. The data hold approximately 40,000 distinct CDR3 sequences, with around 10% observed a single time. This clonotype was observed many times. Its target is unknown. This receptor was obtained from a man between 18 and 35 years old who had mild COVID-19 (a few samples of this study predate the infection). Cell type and time point are not known. The genes are TRBV2 and TRBJ2-1; unclear D gene. Sequences were obtained from PBMCs or a T cell subset sorted from them (not recorded which). CDR3: CASRGGFLSYNEQFF. CDR3 DNA sequence: TGTGCCAGCAGGGGTGGGTTCCTCTCCTACAATGAGCAGTTCTTC.